This T cell receptor (beta chain) was recovered during a study of blood T cell repertoires in COVID-19. At the level of the study: Whether acute or convalescent, the COVID-19 samples came from the United States, Italy and Spain. The cDNA or gDNA used as material had been derived from T cells, B-cell-depleted T cells, or PBMCs.

Germline trimming cut 4 bases from V and 1 base from J; bases unmatched to any gene: 12. The CDR3 loop spans 19 amino acids. Germline V gene lookup returns CDR1 MGHRA and CDR2 YSYEKL. In the source study's methods: Using reference gene primer amplification, nucleated cell counts were estimated. Assay used: immunoSEQ multiplex PCR; TCRdb lists only in-frame clones, some missing. V, J and clone size reflect that table, while D and trimming were determined from the DNA. The sample carries around 5,500 clones, roughly nine tenths recorded once. This clonotype was obtained from a man in his 60s with acute or convalescent COVID-19. The chain employs TRBV4-1 and TRBJ1-5; 11 bases line up with TRBD1. Sequenced input: peripheral blood. The CDR3 bases are TGCGCCAGCAGCCCCACGACCGGGACAGGGGGTCGGAGCAATCAGCCCCAGCATTTT. This sequence encodes CASSPTTGTGGRSNQPQHF.